What follows are 13 T cell receptor beta chains derived from one specimen sequenced in a study of cytomegalovirus exposure and HLA in healthy donors. The PCR was carried out with 60 Vbeta primers and 13 Jbeta primers. Clones were sequenced by immunoSEQ multiplex PCR, and TCRdb holds only the in-frame ones, with some missing. The table records 60,000 to 70,000 clones, around 78% of them present only once. Sequencing was done on a sample of PBMCs. The receptor set was obtained from a man in his forties or fifties in good health and CMV-seronegative.

The V and J genes are TRBV6-6 and TRBJ2-5; D is perhaps TRBD1 (6 bases). The J call may not be correct, given that the DNA end is closer to TRBJ2-7. This CDR3 spans 13 amino acids. Germline V gene data show CDR1 as MNHNY and CDR2 as SVGAGI (reference sequence). CDR3 sequence reads: CASSAQGRHEQYF. The CDR3 DNA is TGTGCCAGCAGTGCACAGGGTAGGCACGAGCAGTACTTC.

The V and J genes are TRBV7-8 and TRBJ1-4; TRBD1 agrees at 8 bases. V lost 1 base and J lost 5; bases outside the gene matches: 6. The germline CDR1 and CDR2 sequences are SGHVS and FQNEAQ. This CDR3 has 16 amino acids. The CDR3 nucleotides read TGTGCCAGCAGCTTAGGACGGGACAGGTACAATGAAAAACTGTTTTTT. Translation: CASSLGRDRYNEKLFF.

The V gene is TRBV11-3, the J gene TRBJ2-3, with D unclear. The CDR3 sequence is 14 residues long. Trimming took 0 bases from V and 2 from J, leaving 6 bases between them. Germline loops: CDR1 SGHNT, CDR2 YENEEA. The CDR3 DNA sequence: TGTGCCAGCAGCTTAGATGGCCCCACAGATACGCAGTATTTT. As protein: CASSLDGPTDTQYF.

This clone appeared a single time. The chain is built from TRBV19 and TRBJ1-4; D is uncertain. The CDR3 loop spans 15 amino acids. Germline-derived CDR1 and CDR2 are LNHDA and SQIVND (reference sequence). Trimming took off 4 bases at V and 5 bases at J, with 14 bases between the two ends. The CDR3 sequence is CASSNAPQQNEKLFF. Here the CDR3 DNA reads TGTGCCAGTAGTAACGCACCACAGCAAAATGAAAAACTGTTTTTT. The variable domain in full, with the rest retrieved from reference TRBV19 and TRBJ1-4, is DGGITQSPKYLFRKEGQNVTLSCEQNLNHDAMYWYRQDPGQGLRLIYYSQIVNDFQKGDIAEGYSVSREKKESFPLTVTSAQKNPTAFYLCASSNAPQQNEKLFFGSGTQLSVL.

This clone has just a few counts. The V and J genes are TRBV5-4 and TRBJ2-3, with D uncertain. V was trimmed by 2 bases and J by 6 bases, leaving 7 bases between them. Looked up from germline, CDR1 is SGHNT and CDR2 is YYREEE (reference sequence). The CDR3 is 12 amino acids. Here the CDR3 reads CASSLSSDTQYF. The CDR3 DNA sequence: TGTGCCAGCAGCTTATCCTCCGATACGCAGTATTTT.

V is TRBV19 and J is TRBJ1-2; tentative D call: TRBD1 (5 bases). Trimming left V 7 bases short and J 4 bases short, with 19 bases between. This CDR3 spans 15 amino acids. Germline V gives CDR1 LNHDA, CDR2 SQIVND (reference sequence). CDR3 amino acids: CASIDRGGDAYGYTF. The DNA for the CDR3 is TGTGCCAGTATCGATAGGGGTGGAGACGCCTATGGCTACACCTTC.

V and J are TRBV5-8 and TRBJ2-7; D possibly corresponds to TRBD1 (5 bases). The CDR3 spans 13 residues. From germline, CDR1 is SGHTS and CDR2 YDEGEE. Between the trimmed V and J ends, which lost 2 bases and 0 bases, there was a span of 6 bases. CDR3 region: CASSFGHSYEQYF. CDR3 DNA sequence: TGTGCCAGCAGCTTTGGACACTCCTACGAGCAGTACTTC.

In this sample, this clone turned up a few times. The chain joins TRBV21-1 to TRBJ2-2; no check of the table's D call, TRBD1, against the DNA was made. TRBV21-1 corresponds to a pseudogene. The CDR3 is 14 amino acids. CDR3 in amino acids: CASSRDRNTGELFF. The CDR3 DNA reads as TGTGCCAGCAGCCGGGACAGGAACACCGGGGAGCTGTTTTTT.

Only a few counts were recorded for this clone. This rearrangement joins TRBV6-6 to TRBJ1-1; TRBD1 matches at 7 bases. The J segment lost 4 bases and the V segment lost 5 bases, leaving 1 base of the junction unmatched. The CDR3 is made up of 12 amino acids. Germline loops: CDR1 MNHNY, CDR2 SVGAGI (reference sequence). The CDR3 region has the DNA TGTGCCAGCAGTAGACAGGGCACTGAAGCTTTCTTT. As protein: CASSRQGTEAFF.

This sequence joins TRBV25-1 and TRBJ1-5, with D unresolved. The CDR3 is 14 residues long. V dropped 2 bases and J dropped 6 bases, with 11 bases sitting between them. Germline V lookup: CDR1 MGHDK, CDR2 SYGVNS. CDR3 nucleotide sequence: TGTGCCAGCAGTGAAAGGCGGTCGGGTCAGCCCCAGCATTTT. Its translation: CASSERRSGQPQHF.

The chain combines TRBV19 with TRBJ2-1, with TRBD2 identical over 10 bases. CDR3 length equals 17 residues. Germline V gene data show CDR1 as LNHDA and CDR2 as SQIVND (reference sequence). The V and J ends lost 6 bases and 3 bases, in that order; junction bases with no gene match: 11. The CDR3 region has the DNA TGTGCCAGTAGCTCAAGCCCGGGACTAGCGATCTACAATGAGCAGTTCTTC. This sequence encodes CASSSSPGLAIYNEQFF.

The chain uses TRBV19 and TRBJ2-2; 8 bases align to TRBD2. Germline CDR1 LNHDA, CDR2 SQIVND (reference sequence). There are 18 residues in the CDR3. V lost 4 bases to trimming and J lost 6 bases; unmatched junction nucleotides: 16. CDR3 nucleotides: TGTGCCAGTAGTACTCTTACATCCGGGACTAGTACTTCCGGGGAGCTGTTTTTT. This codes for CASSTLTSGTSTSGELFF.

J is TRBJ1-2 and V is TRBV5-4; the D is unclear. V lost 1 base to trimming and J lost 2 bases, with 18 bases between them. The germline CDR1 and CDR2 sequences are SGHNT and YYREEE (reference sequence). The CDR3 loop spans 17 amino acids. The CDR3 region is CASSLPKRSPGNYGYTF. Here the CDR3 DNA reads TGTGCCAGCAGCTTGCCCAAGCGGTCCCCAGGAAACTATGGCTACACCTTC.